This T cell receptor beta chain stems from a study of spatial heterogeneity in lung cancer (dated by TCRdb to between 2019 and 2020). For the study in its entirety: More beta-chain than alpha-chain transcripts were consistently detected, likely reflecting higher beta-chain transcript abundance. At surgery, both alpha and beta chains were TCR-sequenced in 200 to 250 tumor regions, about 61 matched nontumor lung samples and some 60 PBMC samples. TCR repertoire features were related to nonsynonymous mutation counts determined by whole-exome sequencing of tumor tissue. In non-small cell lung cancer, the study made a quantitative comparison of TCR alpha and beta repertoires among multiple tumor regions, matched nontumor lung and blood. In the raw uncorrected reads, each unique combination of TCR and UMI appeared on average more than ten times. Points the paper makes about the study in general: Ubiquitous expanded tumor TCRs showed up in blood more often at tumor resection than at routine follow-up. Confirming at a functional level the hypothesis that regional TCRs recognize regional mutations was considered to require additional single-cell paired TCR alpha and beta sequencing.

At the junction V is shortened by 2 bases and J by 0 bases, with 16 bases in between. The CDR3, cysteine through phenylalanine, is 16 amino acids long. Only the CDR3 part of the read is kept: 48 bases, read in frame from the first base. Based on the germline V gene (reference sequence), the CDR1 and CDR2 sequences are DFQATT and SNEGSKA. Per the publication, the time point label means: sample taken at primary tumor resection. The donors were fewer than 90 patients from the lung TRACERx cohort who had early-stage, untreated non-small cell lung cancer. For TCR sequencing, whole RNA was extracted from tumor and nontumor lung tissue, or from cryopreserved PBMC samples, and no cell sorting was done. A patient was chosen for TCR sequencing only when enough RNA was available from at least two tumor regions. For this clonotype: It lacks a known antigen. Base qualities are not recorded, but no much larger clone differs from it by a single base.

The method was 5' RACE. Sequencing relied on a NextSeq 500. The TCR library protocol attached a unique molecular identifier to each TCR cDNA molecule to allow correction of PCR and sequencing errors. Per the source publication's procedure: TCR identification, UMI-based error correction and CDR3 extraction were all carried out with Decombinator tools. Expanded TCRs were defined as those above a frequency of 2 per 1,000, corresponding to the top 1% of the tumor frequency distribution. Renyi diversity was computed with the R vegan package after each repertoire had been subsampled 100 times to 5,000 TCRs. CDR3 similarity networks were constructed using string-kernel similarity of amino acid triplets, with links drawn between CDR3s whose pairwise similarity was above 0.82. TCRdb reprocessing: public reads trimmed at Q25 with fastp, clones called with MiXCR, in-frame beta chains kept. Rows with one shared CDR3 protein collapse into an entry with the most common genes and DNA. What appears here as the V and J calls and clone size reflects TCRdb's work, not the paper's. The sample table contains tens of thousands of distinct CDR3 sequences; only one count was recorded for about 7.7% of them. The ten largest clonotypes hold 29% of the sample.

This sequence uses TRBV20-1 and TRBJ1-1; TRBD1 is perhaps the D gene, given 5 matching bases. Sequencing used PBMCs, obtained at surgery. The sequence was collected from a female donor with early-stage non-small cell lung cancer. The CDR3 has the sequence CSARTSRTTMNTEAFF. The DNA is as follows: TGCAGTGCTAGAACATCTCGGACAACGATGAACACTGAAGCTTTCTTT.